This TCR beta chain was observed in a study of early T cells in non-severe SARS-CoV-2 infection. About the study: Sequencing of unsorted whole blood was done on bulk RNA, leaving chains unpaired.

Findings and caveats of the study: The VDJdb matching leaned toward anti-spike CD8 responses and overlooked private and CD4 specificities.

This clonotype was recorded many times. Its antigen remains unknown. The CDR3 extends over 16 amino acids. CDR1 LNHDA and CDR2 SQIVND come from the germline V gene (reference sequence). Trimming took 6 bases from V and 9 from J; bases not matched to a gene: 10. Individual cDNA molecules received unique molecular identifiers. From the 5' RACE reads, TCRdb called clonotypes with MiXCR, one entry per CDR3 protein. The table includes tens of thousands of distinct CDR3 sequences, roughly 13% detected once. The sequenced sample was whole blood. The TCR originated in an adult who was a healthcare worker with PCR-confirmed SARS-CoV-2 infection or an uninfected control (not recorded which). The chain recombines TRBV19 with TRBJ2-1, with TRBD2 identical over 14 bases. CDR3 amino acids: CASSPSGTSGSREQFF. In DNA form, the CDR3 reads TGTGCCAGTAGCCCGTCCGGGACTAGCGGGAGTCGTGAGCAGTTCTTC. The whole variable domain, filled in from reference TRBV19 and TRBJ2-1, reads DGGITQSPKYLFRKEGQNVTLSCEQNLNHDAMYWYRQDPGQGLRLIYYSQIVNDFQKGDIAEGYSVSREKKESFPLTVTSAQKNPTAFYLCASSPSGTSGSREQFFGPGTRLTVL.